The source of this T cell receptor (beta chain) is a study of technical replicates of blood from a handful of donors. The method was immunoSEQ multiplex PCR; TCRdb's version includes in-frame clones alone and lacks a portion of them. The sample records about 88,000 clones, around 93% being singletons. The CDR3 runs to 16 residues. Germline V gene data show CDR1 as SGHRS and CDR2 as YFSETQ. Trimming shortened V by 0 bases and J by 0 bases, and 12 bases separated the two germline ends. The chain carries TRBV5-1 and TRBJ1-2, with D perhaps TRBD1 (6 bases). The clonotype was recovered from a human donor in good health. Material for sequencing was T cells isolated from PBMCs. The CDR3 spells CASSLDGQRSNYGYTF. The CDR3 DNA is TGCGCCAGCAGCTTGGATGGACAGCGTTCTAACTATGGCTACACCTTC.